A selection of T cell receptor beta chains follows, all from one sample in a study of blood T cell repertoires in COVID-19. Some clones are missing from TCRdb's copy, which holds only in-frame ones; the method was immunoSEQ multiplex PCR. The profile shows 30,000 to 40,000 clones, about 85% of them singletons. The sample comprised peripheral blood. The receptors derive from a man aged 60 to 69 with COVID-19, enrolled during active disease. The conserved cysteine and the conserved F or W are not part of the CDR3 here. D genes are given only for firm matches. Clone sizes are given selectively: once, few, many, or a class where the clone is expanded.

TRBD1 TRBJ2-7 NA TRBV28 ASTLDRGPYEQY
TRBD1 TRBJ1-1 NA TRBV6-5 ASSPGQLNTEAF
TRBD2 TRBJ2-1 NA TRBV6-6 ASSYSPSGTEQF
TRBD1 TRBJ1-1 few TRBV19 ASSMGRQGRTEAF
TRBD1 TRBJ1-2 NA TRBV9 ASSVTGNYGYT
NA TRBJ2-2 NA TRBV5-1 ASSMTGGFTGELF
TRBD1 TRBJ1-1 NA TRBV6-5 ASSSSHRGNAEAF
TRBD1 TRBJ2-7 NA TRBV11-2 ASSSSPGQLSYEQY
NA TRBJ1-6 few TRBV5-1 ASSLEQARNSPLH
NA TRBJ1-6 few TRBV5-4 ASRMGAANSPLH
NA TRBJ1-2 NA TRBV5-1 ASSSGELGAGYGYT
TRBD2 TRBJ2-1 NA TRBV14 ASSQRGLAGLREQF
TRBD1 TRBJ1-3 once TRBV7-9 ASSLPPRTGYFSGNTIY
TRBD1 TRBJ2-3 NA TRBV28 ASSLSPHRGDLTDTQY
TRBD1 TRBJ2-5 few TRBV7-3 ASSFSPGQGICWETQY
NA TRBJ1-2 NA TRBV29-1 SVLSQDGYT
NA TRBJ2-5 NA TRBV5-5 ASSRGLETQY
NA TRBJ2-7 NA TRBV28 ASTAFGRAAYEQY
TRBD1 TRBJ2-1 NA TRBV5-4 ASSTTGGNEQF
NA TRBJ1-3 NA TRBV23-1 ASSPRQELGNTIY
TRBD2 TRBJ2-1 NA TRBV6-5 ASSYRGGTYNEQF
NA TRBJ2-7 NA TRBV2 ASRGVGFSEQY
TRBD1 TRBJ1-5 NA TRBV4-1 ASSQDHVTGLQPQH
TRBD1 TRBJ1-6 NA TRBV5-6 ASSHRTGGNSPLH
NA TRBJ1-1 NA TRBV7-2 ASSGQRYRGTEAF
NA TRBJ1-5 NA TRBV20-1 SASSGVSRQPQH
TRBD1 TRBJ2-7 once TRBV13 ASSLAEGQASYEQY
TRBD2 TRBJ2-1 NA TRBV3-1/TRBV3-2 ASSQGSGSRI
NA TRBJ2-2 NA TRBV4-2 ASSQVLGGELF
TRBD1 TRBJ1-1 NA TRBV29-1 SVDVQGAGRAF
NA TRBJ2-2 NA TRBV7-7 ASSPLRVGRGELF